This T cell receptor beta chain is from a study of blood T cells in healthy people across ages. There were at least 5 micrograms of total RNA extracted from every sample. With a J-beta primer mix and a sample-barcoded 5' primer, a second PCR ran roughly 6 to 11 cycles. TCRdb reanalysed the 5' RACE reads using MiXCR and keeps one entry per CDR3 protein. Of 650,000 to 900,000 distinct CDR3 sequences listed, about 59% are singletons. In germline, CDR1 is LGHNA, CDR2 YNFKEQ. The CDR3 is 16 amino acids. The V end was cut by 1 base, the J end by 0 bases, with 11 bases between. The TCR originated in a man aged 25 to 40 in good health. V and J are TRBV4-2 and TRBJ2-3, with a tentative D call TRBD1 (6 bases). The specimen sequenced was blood. CDR3 in DNA: TGTGCCAGCAGCCAAGCAGGGGTTTCTAGCACAGATACGCAGTATTTT. This translates into CASSQAGVSSTDTQYF.